This passage covers 28 T cell receptor beta chains from one sample sequenced in a study of control samples from healthy donors and cancer patients. Using immunoSEQ multiplex PCR, the repertoire was profiled, and TCRdb retains in-frame clones only, with some absent. The sample holds some 210,000 clones, roughly nine tenths seen once. The sequenced material came from blood. These receptors were taken from a man aged 30-40 years in good health.

This chain links TRBV15 with TRBJ1-6, with TRBD1 as a possible D gene (6 bases). Per germline, CDR1 LNHNV and CDR2 YYDKDF (reference sequence). Deletions cut 1 base from V and 2 bases from J, with 9 bases between. This CDR3 spans 16 amino acids. CDR3 DNA sequence: TGTGCCACCAGCAGAGGCGGGGGGCCCTATAATTCACCCCTCCACTTT. Protein: CATSRGGGPYNSPLHF.

The chain has TRBV5-8 and TRBJ1-1, with D tentatively TRBD1 (5 bases). V was cut by 3 bases and J by 0 bases, with 15 bases left in between. Germline CDR1 SGHTS, CDR2 YDEGEE. This CDR3 is built from 16 residues. CDR3 nucleotides: TGTGCCAGCAGCTCGACGAACAGGTTAATGAACACTGAAGCTTTCTTT. This gives the protein CASSSTNRLMNTEAFF.

The chain uses TRBV5-4 and TRBJ2-3; D is tentatively TRBD1 or TRBD2 (5 bases each). This CDR3 comprises 15 residues. V gave up 3 bases and J gave up 4 bases, with 15 bases separating them. The V gene's germline CDR1 is SGHNT and CDR2 YYREEE (reference sequence). DNA of the CDR3: TGTGCCAGCAGCTACGGGACCAGGATGGCAGATACGCAGTATTTT. This translates into CASSYGTRMADTQYF.

This chain joins TRBV2 and TRBJ2-1; no clear D. Trimming took 8 bases from V and 5 from J, leaving 13 bases between them. CDR1 SNHLY and CDR2 FYNNEI come from the germline V gene. This CDR3 comprises 13 residues. For the CDR3, the DNA is TGTGCCAGCTTAGGGCTGGACGACAATGAGCAGTTCTTC. Translated: CASLGLDDNEQFF.

The rearrangement uses TRBV6-1 and TRBJ1-5, with D possibly TRBD1 on 5 matching bases. Deletions cut 0 bases from V and 6 bases from J, with 18 bases between. The germline V gene encodes CDR1 MNHNS and CDR2 SASEGT. The CDR3 loop spans 17 amino acids. In DNA, the CDR3 is TGTGCCAGCAGTGAAGCAGGTTATGGGACCCTCGCTCAGCCCCAGCATTTT. Translated: CASSEAGYGTLAQPQHF.

The chain is built from TRBV6-4 and TRBJ2-2; 12 nucleotides agree with TRBD2. The CDR3 extends over 17 amino acids. Germline lookup yields CDR1 MRHNA and CDR2 SNTAGT. The ends lost 4 bases at V and 4 bases at J; junction bases unmatched: 7. CDR3 nucleotides: TGTGCCAGCAGTGCAACTAGCGGGGGGCACGGCACCGGGGAGCTGTTTTTT. Protein sequence: CASSATSGGHGTGELFF.

This clone was observed a few times. The CDR3 sequence is CASSPLTGRTSGNTIYF. CDR3 bases: TGTGCCAGCAGCCCTCTGACAGGGCGGACCTCTGGAAACACCATATATTTT. This sequence joins TRBV11-2 and TRBJ1-3; 7 nucleotides line up with TRBD1. CDR1 and CDR2 from the germline V gene are SGHAT and FQNNGV. This CDR3 is 17 amino acids long. Germline trimming cut 5 bases from V and 0 bases from J; bases unmatched to any gene: 10.

In the case of this clone: This sample includes further DNA sequences coding for the same CDR3. The chain is built from TRBV18 and TRBJ1-5; D is uncertain. V lost 3 bases, J lost 4 bases, and 7 bases lay in between. This CDR3 contains 13 residues. Germline assignment: CDR1 KGHSH and CDR2 LQKENI. The CDR3 sequence: CASSPELNQPQHF. The CDR3 nucleotides are TGTGCCAGCTCACCGGAGCTGAATCAGCCCCAGCATTTT.

J is TRBJ2-6 and V is TRBV7-3; D is perhaps TRBD2 (5 bases). Trimming shortened V by 2 bases and J by 0 bases, and 5 bases separated the two germline ends. Germline V gene sequence: CDR1 SGHTA, CDR2 FQGTGA. CDR3 size: 15 residues. This CDR3 is CASSLEGSGANVLTF. Here the CDR3 DNA reads TGTGCCAGCAGCTTAGAGGGCTCTGGGGCCAACGTCCTGACTTTC.

The rearrangement links TRBV6-6 to TRBJ2-7, with 12 bases fitting TRBD1. CDR1 is MNHNY and CDR2 is SVGAGI in the germline V gene (reference sequence). This CDR3 is built from 14 residues. V was clipped by 5 bases and J by 7 bases; unmatched bases: 6. CDR3 in amino acids: CASSGGQGAGEQYF. The CDR3 DNA reads TGTGCCAGCAGTGGGGGACAGGGGGCTGGGGAGCAGTACTTC.

The V and J genes are TRBV6-6 and TRBJ2-3; D possibly uses TRBD1 or TRBD2 (5 bases each). The V end was cut by 0 bases, the J end by 4 bases, with 14 bases between. Germline CDR1 reads MNHNY; CDR2 reads SVGAGI (reference sequence). The CDR3 has 16 amino acids. The DNA of the CDR3 is TGTGCCAGCAGTTACTCCCCGAGGGGCAGGGCAGATACGCAGTATTTT. Protein product: CASSYSPRGRADTQYF.

This chain uses TRBV5-5 with TRBJ1-6; D may be TRBD1 (6 bases). Germline CDR1 reads SGHKS; CDR2 reads YYEKEE (reference sequence). V lost 4 bases to trimming and J lost 11 bases, with 19 bases between them. The CDR3 has 15 amino acids. Here the CDR3 reads CASSPYLRGQTPLHF. The CDR3 coding sequence is TGTGCCAGCAGCCCGTACCTCCGGGGGCAAACACCCCTCCACTTT.

Worth noting for this clone: This CDR3 is also generated by other DNA sequences in the sample. The chain links TRBV29-1 to TRBJ1-5; D remains ambiguous. This CDR3 has 13 amino acids. Looked up from germline, CDR1 is SQVTM and CDR2 is ANQGSEA. V was pared by 3 bases and J by 3 bases, with 9 bases between. The CDR3 loop reads CSVEDGFNQPQHF. In DNA form, the CDR3 reads TGCAGCGTTGAGGACGGATTCAATCAGCCCCAGCATTTT.

A single count supports this clone. The chain employs TRBV25-1 and TRBJ1-1; D remains ambiguous. This CDR3 spans 12 amino acids. The germline V gene has CDR1 MGHDK and CDR2 SYGVNS. Between the trimmed V and J ends, which lost 4 bases and 4 bases, there was a span of 7 bases. CDR3 in amino acids: CASSGLGTEAFF. DNA for the CDR3: TGTGCCAGCAGTGGTTTGGGCACTGAAGCTTTCTTT.

The V and J genes are TRBV19 and TRBJ2-1; TRBD1 matches 7 bases. Per the germline V gene, CDR1 is LNHDA and CDR2 is SQIVND (reference sequence). The CDR3 is 17 residues long. Germline trimming cut 5 bases from V and 3 bases from J; bases unmatched to any gene: 13. The DNA for the CDR3 is TGTGCCAGTAGTTCCCGAGGGGGCCCTCGGGGCTACAATGAGCAGTTCTTC. As protein: CASSSRGGPRGYNEQFF.

Here the CDR3 reads CATSADGRDGNTIYF. The CDR3 nucleotides read TGTGCCACCAGTGCCGATGGGAGGGATGGAAACACCATATATTTT. V and J are TRBV24-1 and TRBJ1-3, with D uncertain. Germline lookup yields CDR1 KGHDR and CDR2 SFDVKD. CDR3 length: 15 amino acids. V was cut by 5 bases and J by 3 bases, with 13 bases left in between.

The rearrangement uses TRBV6-5 and TRBJ2-1, with D unresolved. Germline CDR1 reads MNHEY; CDR2 reads SVGAGI. The V gene lost 8 bases and the J gene lost 4 bases, with 12 bases spanning the gap. The CDR3 has 13 residues. The CDR3 loop is CASGKAIYNEQFF. Here the CDR3 DNA reads TGTGCCAGCGGCAAAGCGATTTACAATGAGCAGTTCTTC.

The chain recombines TRBV5-1 with TRBJ1-2; D possibly corresponds to TRBD1 (5 bases). The CDR3 is made up of 12 amino acids. V gave up 2 bases and J gave up 8 bases, with 10 bases separating them. The germline V gene encodes CDR1 SGHRS and CDR2 YFSETQ. CDR3 nucleotides: TGCGCCAGCAGCTTCGACAGCGGGGGCTACACCTTC. Translated: CASSFDSGGYTF.

The chain combines TRBV6-4 with TRBJ1-6; weak D call: TRBD1 (6 bases). Deletions cut 4 bases from V and 4 bases from J, with 8 bases between. Germline CDR1 is MRHNA and CDR2 is SNTAGT. The CDR3 is made up of 14 amino acids. CDR3 region: CASSADRYNSPLHF. The CDR3, as DNA: TGTGCCAGCAGTGCCGACAGGTATAATTCACCCCTCCACTTT.

The V call is TRBV9, the J call TRBJ2-1, with D perhaps given as TRBD1 or TRBD2 (6 bases each). From germline, CDR1 is SGDLS and CDR2 YYNGEE. The CDR3 runs to 14 residues. V was clipped by 0 bases and J by 5 bases, with 9 bases between them. CDR3 DNA sequence: TGTGCCAGCAGCGTAGGTGGGGGGCACAATGAGCAGTTCTTC. Translating it yields CASSVGGGHNEQFF.

The genes are TRBV19 and TRBJ1-3, with 7 bases fitting TRBD1. CDR1 and CDR2 from the germline V gene are LNHDA and SQIVND (reference sequence). V dropped 5 bases and J dropped 1; count of bases not matched to a gene: 14. CDR3 size: 18 residues. The CDR3, as DNA: TGTGCCAGTAGTGCAGTCCCCCCTAACAGGGGATCTGGAAACACCATATATTTT. Translation: CASSAVPPNRGSGNTIYF.

The chain employs TRBV30 and TRBJ2-2, with D uncertain. Per germline, CDR1 GTSNPN and CDR2 SVGIG (reference sequence). The CDR3 has 15 residues. V was shortened by 5 bases and J by 0 bases, with 13 bases between the two germline ends. CDR3 bases: TGTGCCTGGGGACGTGGACGATCGAACACCGGGGAGCTGTTTTTT. Translating it yields CAWGRGRSNTGELFF.

The V call is TRBV24-1, the J call TRBJ1-5; tentative D call: TRBD1 (5 bases). The ends were cut back, 2 bases at V and 4 bases at J, with 8 bases in the middle. Germline-derived CDR1 and CDR2 are KGHDR and SFDVKD. The CDR3 has 14 residues. The CDR3 nucleotides are TGTGCCACCAGTGATTCGAGGGGAAATCAGCCCCAGCATTTT. Protein sequence: CATSDSRGNQPQHF.

The chain is built from TRBV14 and TRBJ1-4, with 8 bases matching TRBD1. This CDR3 comprises 14 residues. V trimming: 5 bases; J trimming: 7 bases; junction bases outside the gene matches: 6. Germline-derived CDR1 and CDR2 are SGHDN and FVKESK. The CDR3 protein is CASSFQGAGEKLFF. Written as DNA, the CDR3 is TGTGCCAGCAGCTTTCAGGGGGCGGGTGAAAAACTGTTTTTT.

This chain uses TRBV14 with TRBJ1-2, with no clear D. V was trimmed by 0 bases and J by 4 bases, leaving 6 bases between them. The CDR3 totals 13 residues. CDR1 SGHDN and CDR2 FVKESK come from the germline V gene. CDR3: CASSQERAYGYTF. In DNA form, the CDR3 reads TGTGCCAGCAGCCAAGAGAGGGCCTATGGCTACACCTTC.

V gene TRBV7-9 combines with J gene TRBJ1-4, with 7 nucleotides matching TRBD1. V was pared by 5 bases and J by 8 bases, with 20 bases of the junction left unmatched. The CDR3 consists of 18 residues. The germline V gene encodes CDR1 SEHNR and CDR2 FQNEAQ (reference sequence). Written as DNA, the CDR3 is TGTGCCAGCAGCGCGCAGACCGCAGGGGGGGCGGGGGAAGAAAAACTGTTTTTT. Translating gives CASSAQTAGGAGEEKLFF.

The genes are TRBV6-4 and TRBJ1-6, with D possibly being TRBD1 (6 bases). This CDR3 spans 14 amino acids. CDR1 MRHNA and CDR2 SNTAGT come from the germline V gene. The V end was cut by 10 bases, the J end by 1 base, with 11 bases between. This chain's CDR3 is CATTQGSYNSPLHF. CDR3 nucleotide sequence: TGTGCCACGACACAGGGTTCCTATAATTCACCCCTCCACTTT.

The gene calls are TRBV3-1 (or the pseudogene TRBV3-2) and TRBJ2-7; TRBD2 matches 10 bases. This CDR3 comprises 15 residues. Trimming took 0 bases from V and 5 from J; bases not matched to a gene: 4. The germline gives CDR1 LGHDT, CDR2 YNNKEL (reference sequence). The CDR3 loop reads CASSQESGGANEQYF. The CDR3 DNA reads TGTGCCAGCAGCCAAGAGAGCGGGGGGGCAAACGAGCAGTACTTC.